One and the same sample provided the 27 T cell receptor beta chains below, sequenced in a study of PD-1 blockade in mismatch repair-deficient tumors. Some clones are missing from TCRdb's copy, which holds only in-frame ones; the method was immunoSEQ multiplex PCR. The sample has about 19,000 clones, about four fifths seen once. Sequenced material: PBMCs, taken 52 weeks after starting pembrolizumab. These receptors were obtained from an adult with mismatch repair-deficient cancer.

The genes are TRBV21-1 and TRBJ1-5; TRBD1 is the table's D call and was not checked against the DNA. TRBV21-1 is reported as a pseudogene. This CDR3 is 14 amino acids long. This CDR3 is CASSLHRGGQPQHF. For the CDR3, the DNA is TGTGCCAGCAGTCTTCACAGGGGAGGACAGCCCCAGCATTTT.

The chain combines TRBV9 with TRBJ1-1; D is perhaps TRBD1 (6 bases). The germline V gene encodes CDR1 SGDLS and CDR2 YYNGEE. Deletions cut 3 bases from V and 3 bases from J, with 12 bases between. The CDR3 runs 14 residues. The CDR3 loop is CASSESRGDTEAFF. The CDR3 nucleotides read TGTGCCAGCAGCGAAAGCAGGGGAGACACTGAAGCTTTCTTT.

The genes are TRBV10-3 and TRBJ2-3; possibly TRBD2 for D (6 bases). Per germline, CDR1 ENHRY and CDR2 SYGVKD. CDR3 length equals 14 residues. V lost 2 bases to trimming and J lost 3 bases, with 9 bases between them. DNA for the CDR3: TGTGCCATCAGTGAGGGGAGGCGAACAGATACGCAGTATTTT. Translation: CAISEGRRTDTQYF.

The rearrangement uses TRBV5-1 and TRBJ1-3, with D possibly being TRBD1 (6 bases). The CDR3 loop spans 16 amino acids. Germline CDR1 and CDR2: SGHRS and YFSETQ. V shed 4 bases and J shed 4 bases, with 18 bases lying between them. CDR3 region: CASSPQGSGLGNTIYF. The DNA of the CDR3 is TGCGCCAGCAGCCCCCAGGGGTCTGGTTTGGGAAACACCATATATTTT.

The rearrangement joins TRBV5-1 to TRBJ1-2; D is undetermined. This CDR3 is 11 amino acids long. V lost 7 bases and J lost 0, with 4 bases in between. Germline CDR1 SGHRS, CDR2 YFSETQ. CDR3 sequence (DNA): TGCGCCAGCGACACTAACTATGGCTACACCTTC. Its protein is CASDTNYGYTF. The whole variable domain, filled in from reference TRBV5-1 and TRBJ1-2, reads KAGVTQTPRYLIKTRGQQVTLSCSPISGHRSVSWYQQTPGQGLQFLFEYFSETQRNKGNFPGRFSGRQFSNSRSEMNVSTLELGDSALYLCASDTNYGYTFGSGTRLTVV.

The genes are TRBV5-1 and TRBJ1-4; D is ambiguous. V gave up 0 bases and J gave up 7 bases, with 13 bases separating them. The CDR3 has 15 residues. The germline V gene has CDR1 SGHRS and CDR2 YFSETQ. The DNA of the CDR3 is TGCGCCAGCAGCTTGGGGGCAGATATACGTGAAAAACTGTTTTTT. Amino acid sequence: CASSLGADIREKLFF.

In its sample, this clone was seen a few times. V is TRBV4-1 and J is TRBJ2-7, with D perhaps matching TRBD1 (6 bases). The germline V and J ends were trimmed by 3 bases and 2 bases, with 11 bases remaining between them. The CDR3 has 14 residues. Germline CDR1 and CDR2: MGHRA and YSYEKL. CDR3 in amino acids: CASSHRTAAYEQYF. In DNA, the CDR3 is TGCGCCAGCAGCCATAGGACAGCGGCCTACGAGCAGTACTTC.

The CDR3 protein is CASSGGGPGYNEQFF. The CDR3 DNA reads as TGTGCCAGCAGCGGAGGGGGACCGGGTTACAATGAGCAGTTCTTC. The chain couples TRBV9 to TRBJ2-1, with TRBD1 as a possible D gene (6 bases). The germline V gene has CDR1 SGDLS and CDR2 YYNGEE. This CDR3 region has 15 residues. V lost 3 bases to trimming and J lost 4 bases, with 14 bases between them. Looking up the rest from reference TRBV9 and TRBJ2-1 gives the full variable domain: DSGVTQTPKHLITATGQRVTLRCSPRSGDLSVYWYQQSLDQGLQFLIQYYNGEERAKGNILERFSAQQFPDLHSELNLSSLELGDSALYFCASSGGGPGYNEQFFGPGTRLTVL.

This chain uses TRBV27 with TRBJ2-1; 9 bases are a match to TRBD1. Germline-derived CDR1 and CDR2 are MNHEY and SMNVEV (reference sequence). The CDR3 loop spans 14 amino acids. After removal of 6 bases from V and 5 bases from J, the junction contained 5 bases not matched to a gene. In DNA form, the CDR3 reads TGTGCCAGCAGCCGGACAGGGGCTAACAATGAGCAGTTCTTC. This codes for CASSRTGANNEQFF.

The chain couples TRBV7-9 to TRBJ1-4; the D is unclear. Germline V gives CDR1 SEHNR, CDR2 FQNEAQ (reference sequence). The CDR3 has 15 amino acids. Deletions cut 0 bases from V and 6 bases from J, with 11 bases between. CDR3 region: CASSLASGFHEKLFF. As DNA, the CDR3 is TGTGCCAGCAGCTTAGCGTCGGGTTTCCATGAAAAACTGTTTTTT.

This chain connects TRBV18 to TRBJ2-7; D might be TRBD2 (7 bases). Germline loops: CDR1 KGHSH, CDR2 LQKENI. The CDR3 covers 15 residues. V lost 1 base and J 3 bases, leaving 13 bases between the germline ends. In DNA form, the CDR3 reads TGTGCCAGCTCACCACGAGGGGGGGCGAGCTACGAGCAGTACTTC. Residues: CASSPRGGASYEQYF.

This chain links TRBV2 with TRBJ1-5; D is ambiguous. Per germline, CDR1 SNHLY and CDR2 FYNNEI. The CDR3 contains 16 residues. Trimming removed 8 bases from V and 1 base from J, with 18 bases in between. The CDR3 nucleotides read TGTGCCAGCCTCCCGGACGGGGTCGGGAGCAATCAGCCCCAGCATTTT. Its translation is CASLPDGVGSNQPQHF.

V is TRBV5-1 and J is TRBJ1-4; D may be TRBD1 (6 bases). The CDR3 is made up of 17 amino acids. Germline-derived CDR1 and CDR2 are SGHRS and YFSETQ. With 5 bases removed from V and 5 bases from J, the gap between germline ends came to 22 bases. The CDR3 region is CASRLGQSRIQNEKLFF. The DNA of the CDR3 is TGCGCCAGCAGACTTGGACAGTCCCGGATACAAAATGAAAAACTGTTTTTT.

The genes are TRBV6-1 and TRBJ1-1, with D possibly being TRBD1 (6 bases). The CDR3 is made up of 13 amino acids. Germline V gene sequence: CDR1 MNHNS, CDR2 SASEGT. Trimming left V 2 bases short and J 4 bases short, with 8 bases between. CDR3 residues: CASSERGGTEAFF. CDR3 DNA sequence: TGTGCCAGCAGTGAAAGGGGGGGCACTGAAGCTTTCTTT.

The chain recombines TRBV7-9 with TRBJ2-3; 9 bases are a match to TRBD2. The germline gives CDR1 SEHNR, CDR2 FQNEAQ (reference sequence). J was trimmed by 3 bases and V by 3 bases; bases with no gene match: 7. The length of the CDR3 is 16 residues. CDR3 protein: CASSFGAGGSTDTQYF. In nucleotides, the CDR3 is TGTGCCAGCAGCTTTGGAGCGGGAGGTTCAACAGATACGCAGTATTTT.

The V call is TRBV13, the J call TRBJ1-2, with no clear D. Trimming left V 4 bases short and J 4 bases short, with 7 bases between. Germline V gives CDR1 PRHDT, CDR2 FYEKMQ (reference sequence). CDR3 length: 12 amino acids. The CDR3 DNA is TGTGCCAGCAGCTCCCGGGGCTATGGCTACACCTTC. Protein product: CASSSRGYGYTF.

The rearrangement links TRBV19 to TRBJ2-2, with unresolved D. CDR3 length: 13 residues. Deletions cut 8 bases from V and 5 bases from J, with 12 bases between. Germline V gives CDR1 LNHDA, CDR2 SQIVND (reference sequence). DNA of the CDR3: TGTGCCAGTGCACGAGAATTTACCGGGGAGCTGTTTTTT. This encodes CASAREFTGELFF.

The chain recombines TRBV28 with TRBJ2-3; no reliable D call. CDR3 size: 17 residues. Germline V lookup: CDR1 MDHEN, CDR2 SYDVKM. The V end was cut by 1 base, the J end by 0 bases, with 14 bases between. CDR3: CASSLSRGELSTDTQYF. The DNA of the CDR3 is TGTGCCAGCAGTTTATCACGCGGTGAGCTAAGCACAGATACGCAGTATTTT.

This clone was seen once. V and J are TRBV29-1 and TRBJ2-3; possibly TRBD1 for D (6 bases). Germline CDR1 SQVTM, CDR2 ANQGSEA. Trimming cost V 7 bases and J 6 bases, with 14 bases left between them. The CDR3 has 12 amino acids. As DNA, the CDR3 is TGCAGCGCGGCACAGGGTGATGATACGCAGTATTTT. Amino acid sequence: CSAAQGDDTQYF.

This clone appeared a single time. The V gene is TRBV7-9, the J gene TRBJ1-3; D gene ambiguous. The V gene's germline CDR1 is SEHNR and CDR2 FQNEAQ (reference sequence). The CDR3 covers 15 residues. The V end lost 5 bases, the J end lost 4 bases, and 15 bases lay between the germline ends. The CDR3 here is CASSLRGVEGNTIYF. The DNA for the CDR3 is TGTGCCAGCAGCCTACGCGGTGTAGAAGGAAACACCATATATTTT.

The CDR3 protein is CASGRGGNYDEQYF. CDR3 sequence (DNA): TGTGCCAGCGGGAGGGGGGGTAATTACGACGAGCAGTACTTC. The chain carries TRBV6-5 and TRBJ2-7, with a possible D match to TRBD2 (7 bases). Trimming left V 8 bases short and J 5 bases short, with 19 bases between. CDR1 and CDR2 from the germline V gene are MNHEY and SVGAGI. This CDR3 is 14 amino acids long.

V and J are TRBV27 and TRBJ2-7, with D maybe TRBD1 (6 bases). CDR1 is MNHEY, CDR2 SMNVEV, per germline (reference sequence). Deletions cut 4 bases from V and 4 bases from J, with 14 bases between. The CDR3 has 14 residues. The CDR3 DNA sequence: TGTGCCAGCAGTTACCTGGACAGACTTTACGAGCAGTACTTC. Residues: CASSYLDRLYEQYF.

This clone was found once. The CDR3 region is CASSLGQGTEAFF. The CDR3 region has the DNA TGTGCCAGCAGCTTGGGACAGGGCACTGAAGCTTTCTTT. V gene TRBV7-3 combines with J gene TRBJ1-1, with 9 bases that match TRBD1. Germline CDR1 reads SGHTA; CDR2 reads FQGTGA. The CDR3 loop spans 13 amino acids. Losses at the gene ends were 3 bases for V and 4 bases for J; bases not matched to a gene: 0. The full variable domain, completed using reference TRBV7-3 and TRBJ1-1, is GAGVSQTPSNKVTEKGKYVELRCDPISGHTALYWYRQSLGQGPEFLIYFQGTGAADDSGLPNDRFFAVRPEGSVSTLKIQRTERGDSAVYLCASSLGQGTEAFFGQGTRLTVV.

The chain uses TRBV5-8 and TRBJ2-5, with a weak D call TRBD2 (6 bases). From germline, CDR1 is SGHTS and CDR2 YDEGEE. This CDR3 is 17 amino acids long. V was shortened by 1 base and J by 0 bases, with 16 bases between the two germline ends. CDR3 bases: TGTGCCAGCAGCTTGTGGGTCTTATCGGGGGACCAAGAGACCCAGTACTTC. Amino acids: CASSLWVLSGDQETQYF.

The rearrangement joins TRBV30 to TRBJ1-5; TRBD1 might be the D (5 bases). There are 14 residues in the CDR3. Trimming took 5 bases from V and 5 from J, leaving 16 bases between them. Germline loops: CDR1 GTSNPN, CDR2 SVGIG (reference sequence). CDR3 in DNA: TGTGCCTGGGGCGGCAGGCGGGGGGATCAGCCCCAGCATTTT. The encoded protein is CAWGGRRGDQPQHF.

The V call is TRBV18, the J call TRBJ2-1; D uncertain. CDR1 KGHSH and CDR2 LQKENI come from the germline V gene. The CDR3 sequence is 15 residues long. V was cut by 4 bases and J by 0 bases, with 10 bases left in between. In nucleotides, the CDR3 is TGTGCCAGCTCACGAGGCGTAAGCTCCTACAATGAGCAGTTCTTC. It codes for CASSRGVSSYNEQFF. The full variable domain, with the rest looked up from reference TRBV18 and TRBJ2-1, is NAGVMQNPRHLVRRRGQEARLRCSPMKGHSHVYWYRQLPEEGLKFMVYLQKENIIDESGMPKERFSAEFPKEGPSILRIQQVVRGDSAAYFCASSRGVSSYNEQFFGPGTRLTVL.

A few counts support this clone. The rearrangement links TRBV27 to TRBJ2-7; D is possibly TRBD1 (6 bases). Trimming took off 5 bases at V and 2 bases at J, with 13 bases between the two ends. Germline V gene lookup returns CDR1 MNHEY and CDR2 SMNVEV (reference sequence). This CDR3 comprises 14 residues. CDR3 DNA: TGTGCCAGCAGTCCGCTGGGACAAGCCTACGAGCAGTACTTC. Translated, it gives CASSPLGQAYEQYF.